This entry concerns a single T cell receptor (beta chain). There is no known antigen for this receptor. Base qualities are not recorded, but no much larger clone differs from it by a single base. Genomic DNA was isolated from the sorted cells so that the TCRbeta CDR3 region could be sequenced. TCRbeta CDR3 regions were sequenced using the immunoSEQ Assay. TCRdb took over this immuneACCESS table, retaining in-frame rearrangements with V and J assigned. Such tables are incomplete; in checked studies, under half of the missing clones stem from an unresolved V gene, and the remainder is unexplained. Across this sample there are under 100,000 clones, with roughly 90% seen only once. The ten largest clonotypes hold approximately 0.67% of the sample. The trial excluded patients who had a history of autoimmune disease or were on systemic immunosuppression. Peripheral blood for TCR sequencing was collected from all dose cohorts at baseline, on cycle 4 day 1, and on cycle 7 day 1. The samples were drawn from a first-in-human, open-label, multicenter phase I dose-escalation trial of ivuxolimab. Adults with locally advanced or metastatic melanoma, renal cell, hepatocellular, or head and neck squamous cell carcinoma were enrolled in the trial. CD4+ and CD8+ T cells were sorted separately from peripheral blood before TCR sequencing.

This sample is drawn from a study of OX40 agonist ivuxolimab in advanced cancers. Regarding the research as a whole: Ivuxolimab was a fully human IgG2 agonistic monoclonal antibody targeting the costimulatory receptor OX40 (CD134). Of the 50 to 55 dose-escalation patients, hepatocellular carcinoma was present in around 19, melanoma in approximately 15, renal cell carcinoma in 9 and head and neck cancer in 9. The paper describes the monotherapy dose-escalation part (N ≈ 52 patients) of the phase I trial of ivuxolimab. Intravenous ivuxolimab was administered to patients every 2 weeks at six dose levels: 0.01, 0.1, 0.3, 1.5, 3 and 10 mg/kg. Prior anti-PD-1, anti-PD-L1 or anti-CTLA-4 therapy was permitted, and checkpoint inhibitors had been received by roughly 40% of dose-escalation patients. In the dose-escalation cohort, around four fifths of patients were male, and the mean age was approximately 60 years, with a range of about 23 to 85. The purpose of peripheral TCRbeta sequencing was to test whether ivuxolimab changed TCR sequence diversity and led to clonal T-cell expansion. Partial responses were achieved by three dose-escalation patients, of whom one had hepatocellular carcinoma and two had cutaneous melanoma.

Broad study findings and their caveats: Low levels of normalized T-cell clonal expansion were also seen in some patients who did not respond. In the 0.1-3.0 mg/kg groups, partial responders had among the lowest normalized peripheral clonal expansion, particularly in CD8+ T cells. On average, CD8+ T cells showed more expanded clones than CD4+ T cells after ivuxolimab. At doses from 0.1 to 3.0 mg/kg, clonal expansion was seen in both CD4+ and CD8+ blood T cells between baseline and week 6. The antigen specificity of the peripheral T cells that underwent clonal expansion was not determined.

The TCR comes from an adult with an advanced solid tumor such as melanoma, head and neck, liver or kidney cancer. The sample in question was CD4+ or CD8+ T cells sorted from blood, obtained in a trial of the OX40 agonist ivuxolimab.

The DNA sequence is TGTGCCAGCAGTTCGGGACGCTACAATGAGCAGTTCTTC. Its translation is CASSSGRYNEQFF. The V and J genes are TRBV6-5 and TRBJ2-1; the D element could tentatively be TRBD1 or TRBD2, as 5 bases agree for each. The germline ends are 7 bases apart after V is trimmed by 4 bases and J by 3 bases. The CDR3 numbers 13 residues from cysteine through phenylalanine. Only the CDR3 part of the read is kept: 39 bases, read in frame from the first base. CDR1 and CDR2 are read off the germline V gene as MNHEY and SVGAGI.